Following are 32 T cell receptor beta chains from one sample sequenced in a study of cytomegalovirus exposure and HLA in healthy donors. Assay: immunoSEQ multiplex PCR; the TCRdb copy retains only in-frame clones and omits some. Altogether 110,000 to 150,000 clones are present, 94% being singletons, with the ten largest covering approximately 2%. Source material: PBMCs. The receptors derive from a young man in good health and CMV-seropositive.

The V gene is TRBV5-4, the J gene TRBJ2-6; TRBD1 agrees at 9 bases. With V trimmed by 5 bases and J by 8 bases, 5 bases remained unmatched. CDR3 length: 14 residues. CDR1 SGHNT and CDR2 YYREEE come from the germline V gene (reference sequence). The CDR3 DNA reads TGTGCCAGCAGGGGGGACAGGGCGTCCAACGTCCTGACTTTC. It is translated as CASRGDRASNVLTF.

V gene TRBV19 combines with J gene TRBJ1-1, with D possibly being TRBD1 (5 bases). The CDR3 runs 14 residues. V was cut by 8 bases and J by 3 bases, with 16 bases left in between. Germline V gene lookup returns CDR1 LNHDA and CDR2 SQIVND (reference sequence). The CDR3 DNA reads as TGTGCCAGTGGATTTGCAGGGATGGACACTGAAGCTTTCTTT. This codes for CASGFAGMDTEAFF.

The chain links TRBV23-1 to TRBJ1-4; D is unclear. TRBV23-1 is reported as an ORF; its role is uncertain. Trimming cost V 4 bases and J 8 bases, with 11 bases left between them. CDR3 size: 13 residues. CDR3 nucleotide sequence: TGCGCCAGCAGTCCGAGATCAAAGGAAAAACTGTTTTTT. This gives the protein CASSPRSKEKLFF.

This clone showed up just once. The chain joins TRBV6-5 to TRBJ2-7; 10 bases fit TRBD1. The V gene end was trimmed by 5 bases and the J gene end by 5 bases; junction bases not matched to a gene: 6. Germline values: CDR1 MNHEY, CDR2 SVGAGI. The CDR3 is 14 amino acids. CDR3 nucleotide sequence: TGTGCCAGCAGTATCGGGACAGGGGTCCACGAGCAGTACTTC. It translates to CASSIGTGVHEQYF.

Comments on this clone: Other DNA sequences in this specimen translate into the identical CDR3. The chain has TRBV6-1 and TRBJ2-1, with 9 nucleotides matching TRBD2. Germline CDR1 is MNHNS and CDR2 is SASEGT. The V segment lost 2 bases and the J segment 1 base; nucleotides outside the gene matches: 0. This CDR3 is 15 amino acids long. The CDR3 loop is CASSELAGSYNEQFF. CDR3 DNA sequence: TGTGCCAGCAGTGAACTAGCGGGGTCCTACAATGAGCAGTTCTTC.

Concerning this clone: Other nucleotide sequences from this sample produce the same CDR3. The chain has TRBV30 and TRBJ1-3; no clear D. The germline V gene encodes CDR1 GTSNPN and CDR2 SVGIG (reference sequence). The CDR3 has 14 amino acids. V gave up 2 bases and J gave up 4 bases, with 12 bases separating them. CDR3 protein: CAWSPLFLGNTIYF. CDR3 in DNA: TGTGCCTGGAGTCCCTTGTTCTTAGGAAACACCATATATTTT.

DNA of the CDR3: TGTGCCAGCCACCTTTTGGGGGCGGGAGTAGTCCTAGAGACCCAGTACTTC. Translating gives CASHLLGAGVVLETQYF. This chain connects TRBV5-5 to TRBJ2-5; D is possibly TRBD2 (7 bases). V lost 7 bases and J 4 bases, leaving 26 bases between the germline ends. The CDR3 covers 17 residues. The V gene's germline CDR1 is SGHKS and CDR2 YYEKEE (reference sequence).

The V call is TRBV5-1, the J call TRBJ2-7, with D perhaps TRBD1 (6 bases). V shed 0 bases and J shed 2 bases, with 12 bases lying between them. CDR3 length equals 15 residues. Looked up from germline, CDR1 is SGHRS and CDR2 is YFSETQ. Here the CDR3 reads CASSLVGGAPYEQYF. The CDR3 coding sequence is TGCGCCAGCAGCTTGGTTGGGGGCGCGCCCTACGAGCAGTACTTC.

The chain is built from TRBV28 and TRBJ2-7; 10 bases line up with TRBD2. The CDR3 consists of 16 residues. CDR1 MDHEN and CDR2 SYDVKM come from the germline V gene. With 3 bases clipped from V and 1 base from J, the junction kept 6 bases outside the gene matches. This CDR3 reads CASSFAAGGISYEQYF. DNA of the CDR3: TGTGCCAGCAGTTTCGCAGCGGGAGGGATTTCCTACGAGCAGTACTTC.

The chain joins TRBV6-1 to TRBJ2-7; D might be TRBD2 (5 bases). The CDR3 is made up of 12 amino acids. Trimming stripped 6 bases from V and 2 bases from J, with 8 bases between. Germline CDR1 and CDR2: MNHNS and SASEGT. The CDR3 is CASRDFTYEQYF. DNA of the CDR3: TGTGCCAGCAGGGACTTTACCTACGAGCAGTACTTC.

The chain carries TRBV11-2 and TRBJ1-1, with 8 bases matching TRBD1. The CDR3 has 15 residues. The germline V gene has CDR1 SGHAT and CDR2 FQNNGV. V shed 6 bases and J 2 bases; nucleotides not matched to a gene: 8. CDR3 coding DNA: TGTGCCAGCAGACTAAGACAGGGGAGCAACACTGAAGCTTTCTTT. This codes for CASRLRQGSNTEAFF.

The V call is TRBV5-4, the J call TRBJ2-2, with 10 nucleotides matching TRBD1. V shed 0 bases and J 5 bases; nucleotides not matched to a gene: 7. Germline-derived CDR1 and CDR2 are SGHNT and YYREEE (reference sequence). This CDR3 is 17 amino acids long. CDR3 sequence reads: CASSLVPGTGVTGELFF. In DNA form, the CDR3 reads TGTGCCAGCAGCTTGGTCCCTGGGACAGGGGTAACCGGGGAGCTGTTTTTT.

V and J are TRBV6-1 and TRBJ1-1; D is ambiguous. The germline V gene has CDR1 MNHNS and CDR2 SASEGT. Trimming removed 1 base at V and 1 base at J, with 13 bases between. This CDR3 contains 16 residues. The CDR3 here is CASSEVWRAPNTEAFF. The CDR3 DNA reads TGTGCCAGCAGTGAAGTATGGAGGGCCCCGAACACTGAAGCTTTCTTT.

The chain links TRBV6-1 to TRBJ2-5; TRBD2 matches at 11 bases. Trimming removed 7 bases from V and 5 bases from J; junction bases left unmatched: 9. The germline V gene encodes CDR1 MNHNS and CDR2 SASEGT. The CDR3 is 15 amino acids. The CDR3 region has the DNA TGTGCCAGCAAAGTACGCCTAGCGGGGGGTGAGACCCAGTACTTC. Its protein product is CASKVRLAGGETQYF.

V gene TRBV9 combines with J gene TRBJ1-1, with D maybe TRBD1 (6 bases). There are 14 residues in the CDR3. V lost 7 bases and J lost 5, with 18 bases in between. CDR1 SGDLS and CDR2 YYNGEE come from the germline V gene. The CDR3 sequence: CASDGGGAGTEAFF. In DNA form, the CDR3 reads TGTGCCAGCGACGGGGGGGGCGCGGGGACTGAAGCTTTCTTT.

V gene TRBV13 combines with J gene TRBJ2-3, with 13 bases identical to TRBD2. The germline CDR1 and CDR2 sequences are PRHDT and FYEKMQ (reference sequence). This CDR3 has 17 amino acids. J gave up 2 bases and V 5 bases, and 7 bases lay outside the gene matches. CDR3: CASSPLGLAGSTDTQYF. Here the CDR3 DNA reads TGTGCCAGCAGCCCCTTGGGACTAGCGGGATCCACAGATACGCAGTATTTT.

V gene TRBV2 combines with J gene TRBJ2-1; 12 nucleotides match TRBD2. The CDR3 contains 16 residues. With 4 bases clipped from V and 7 bases from J, the junction kept 8 bases outside the gene matches. Germline lookup yields CDR1 SNHLY and CDR2 FYNNEI. CDR3 sequence (DNA): TGTGCCAGCAGTGGCCTAGCGGGAGGGCTCGCAAATGAGCAGTTCTTC. Its translation: CASSGLAGGLANEQFF.

The chain combines TRBV5-4 with TRBJ2-7; the match to TRBD1 covers 10 bases. CDR1 and CDR2 (germline): SGHNT, YYREEE (reference sequence). V trimming: 4 bases; J trimming: 6 bases; junction bases outside the gene matches: 7. There are 14 residues in the CDR3. The CDR3 region is CASSPQRTGGEQYF. The CDR3 DNA reads TGTGCCAGCAGCCCCCAACGGACAGGGGGCGAGCAGTACTTC.

V usage is TRBV6-5 and J usage is TRBJ2-3, with no clear D. CDR1 and CDR2 from the germline V gene are MNHEY and SVGAGI. Trimming cost V 1 base and J 2 bases, with 7 bases left between them. The length of the CDR3 is 14 residues. The CDR3: CASSYFPLTDTQYF. The CDR3 DNA follows: TGTGCCAGCAGTTACTTCCCCCTCACAGATACGCAGTATTTT.

The chain carries TRBV7-8 and TRBJ1-3; 9 bases are a match to TRBD1. The germline V gene has CDR1 SGHVS and CDR2 FQNEAQ. The CDR3 length is 15 residues. Germline trimming cut 2 bases from V and 2 bases from J; bases unmatched to any gene: 1. The chain's CDR3 is CASSLWTGAGNTIYF. The CDR3 DNA reads TGTGCCAGCAGCTTATGGACAGGGGCTGGAAACACCATATATTTT. Using reference TRBV7-8 and TRBJ1-3 for the parts outside the CDR3, the full variable domain is GAGVSQSPRYKVAKRGQDVALRCDPISGHVSLFWYQQALGQGPEFLTYFQNEAQLDKSGLPSDRFFAERPEGSVSTLKIQRTQQEDSAVYLCASSLWTGAGNTIYFGEGSWLTVV.

V gene TRBV5-1 combines with J gene TRBJ1-2; D not certain. The V end lost 0 bases, the J end lost 4 bases, and 10 bases lay between the germline ends. Germline assignment: CDR1 SGHRS and CDR2 YFSETQ. This CDR3 is built from 14 residues. CDR3 amino acids: CASSLARVGYGYTF. CDR3 coding DNA: TGCGCCAGCAGCTTGGCGAGGGTGGGCTATGGCTACACCTTC.

The chain carries TRBV13 and TRBJ2-7, with TRBD2 matching 8 bases. Germline CDR1 is PRHDT and CDR2 is FYEKMQ (reference sequence). With 0 bases clipped from V and 2 bases from J, the junction kept 3 bases outside the gene matches. CDR3 length: 15 amino acids. In nucleotides, the CDR3 is TGTGCCAGCAGCTTAGGAGCGGGAGTAACCTACGAGCAGTACTTC. Residues: CASSLGAGVTYEQYF.

The chain has TRBV6-1 and TRBJ2-7; 9 bases are shared with TRBD1. Germline V gene lookup returns CDR1 MNHNS and CDR2 SASEGT. The CDR3 covers 16 residues. V dropped 1 base and J dropped 2; count of bases not matched to a gene: 6. The CDR3 bases are TGTGCCAGCAGTGAAGGGCAAACAGGGGGCACCTACGAGCAGTACTTC. Its protein is CASSEGQTGGTYEQYF.

The chain carries TRBV15 and TRBJ2-7, with 9 positions matching TRBD1. CDR3 size: 15 residues. J lost 4 bases, V lost 3 bases, and 7 bases had no gene match. Germline V gives CDR1 LNHNV, CDR2 YYDKDF (reference sequence). CDR3 loop: CATSSPYRGRYEQYF. The CDR3 DNA follows: TGTGCCACCAGCAGTCCGTACAGGGGGCGGTACGAGCAGTACTTC.

This chain uses TRBV28 with TRBJ2-3, with 12 bases identical to TRBD1. The junction had 5 bases not matched to a gene; V was cut back by 5 bases and J by 5 bases. Germline-derived CDR1 and CDR2 are MDHEN and SYDVKM. The CDR3 is made up of 15 amino acids. The CDR3 region is CASSTRDRGRDTQYF. Written as DNA, the CDR3 is TGTGCCAGCAGTACCAGGGACAGGGGGCGAGATACGCAGTATTTT.

Turning to this clone: Within the sample, other DNA sequences also encode this same CDR3. This chain joins TRBV9 and TRBJ2-2; possibly TRBD2 for D (6 bases). Trimming removed 0 bases from V and 0 bases from J, with 6 bases in between. The CDR3 is made up of 15 amino acids. Germline lookup yields CDR1 SGDLS and CDR2 YYNGEE. CDR3 region: CASSVGGANTGELFF. The CDR3 DNA is TGTGCCAGCAGCGTAGGCGGGGCGAACACCGGGGAGCTGTTTTTT.

The chain joins TRBV5-1 to TRBJ1-1, with 7 nucleotides matching TRBD1. With 4 bases clipped from V and 0 bases from J, the junction kept 3 bases outside the gene matches. The CDR3 totals 14 residues. CDR1 and CDR2 from the germline V gene are SGHRS and YFSETQ. This CDR3 reads CASSATGVNTEAFF. The CDR3 DNA sequence: TGCGCCAGCAGCGCTACAGGGGTGAACACTGAAGCTTTCTTT.

The CDR3 DNA follows: TGTGCCAGCAGCCGAGGACAAGATAGCAATCAGCCCCAGCATTTT. It yields the protein CASSRGQDSNQPQHF. The chain combines TRBV6-1 with TRBJ1-5; a possible D gene is TRBD1 (5 bases). This CDR3 comprises 15 residues. Trimming pared 6 bases from V and 0 bases from J, leaving 12 bases between. Germline V gene lookup returns CDR1 MNHNS and CDR2 SASEGT.

The genes are TRBV27 and TRBJ2-6; unclear D gene. The V gene's germline CDR1 is MNHEY and CDR2 SMNVEV (reference sequence). Trimming took 3 bases from V and 0 from J, leaving 6 bases between them. The CDR3 runs 15 residues. Here the CDR3 reads CASSLVSSGANVLTF. CDR3 sequence (DNA): TGTGCCAGCAGTTTGGTGAGCTCTGGGGCCAACGTCCTGACTTTC.

The rearrangement links TRBV11-1 to TRBJ2-7, with 7 positions matching TRBD2. J was trimmed by 1 base and V by 2 bases; bases with no gene match: 5. The germline V gene has CDR1 SGHAT and CDR2 FQDESV (reference sequence). The CDR3 covers 15 residues. The CDR3 DNA is TGTGCCAGCAGCTTATTTGCGGGAGCTTCCTACGAGCAGTACTTC. This translates into CASSLFAGASYEQYF.

V is TRBV5-6 and J is TRBJ1-2, with D perhaps matching TRBD1 (6 bases). V was cut by 0 bases and J by 3 bases, with 12 bases left in between. CDR3 length equals 15 residues. The germline V gene encodes CDR1 SGHDT and CDR2 YYEEEE. CDR3 region: CASSLDPGAYYGYTF. CDR3 nucleotides: TGTGCCAGCAGCTTGGATCCAGGGGCCTACTATGGCTACACCTTC.

This rearrangement joins TRBV9 to TRBJ1-4; tentative D call: TRBD1 (5 bases). CDR3 length: 14 amino acids. Deletions cut 4 bases from V and 8 bases from J, with 15 bases between. Germline V gene sequence: CDR1 SGDLS, CDR2 YYNGEE. In DNA, the CDR3 is TGTGCCAGCAGCACCTCAGGGTCGGGCGAAAAACTGTTTTTT. Translating it yields CASSTSGSGEKLFF.